The clone carrying this T cell receptor beta chain came up once. Germline V lookup: CDR1 MDHEN, CDR2 SYDVKM. The CDR3 runs 13 residues. Trimming shortened V by 4 bases and J by 7 bases, and 13 bases separated the two germline ends. Study processing details: Researchers report that nucleated cell counts were estimated from reference gene primer amplification. Clones were read by immunoSEQ multiplex PCR, and TCRdb kept only the in-frame ones, dropping some. V, J and clone size are those of that table, while D and trimming were read from the DNA. Counted here are some 200,000 clones, around four fifths occurring once; the ten biggest clones make up around 5.5%. The data were taken from a study of blood T cell repertoires in COVID-19. Study-level background: Samples taken during acute and convalescent COVID-19 were collected in the United States, Italy and Spain. Sample material is recorded as cDNA or gDNA derived from T cells, B-cell-depleted T cells, or PBMCs.

This chain links TRBV28 with TRBJ1-2; D might be TRBD1 (6 bases). This TCR was sampled from an older woman who had recovered from COVID-19. The sequencing input was peripheral blood. The CDR3: CASSSGQLSGYTF. The CDR3 DNA follows: TGTGCCAGCAGTTCCGGACAGCTTTCTGGCTACACCTTC.